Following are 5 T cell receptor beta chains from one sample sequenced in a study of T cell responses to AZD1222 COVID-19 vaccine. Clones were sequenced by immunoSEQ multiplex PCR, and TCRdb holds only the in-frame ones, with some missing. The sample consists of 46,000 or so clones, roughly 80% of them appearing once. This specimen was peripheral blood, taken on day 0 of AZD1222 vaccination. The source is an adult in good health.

CDR3 nucleotide sequence: TGTGCCAGCAGTTTACCTCCCGACAGGGCCGGGGAGCTGTTTTTT. Protein product: CASSLPPDRAGELFF. V is TRBV27 and J is TRBJ2-2; TRBD1 aligns across 7 bases. Trimming took 2 bases from V and 6 from J; bases not matched to a gene: 6. The length of the CDR3 is 15 residues. Germline V gene data show CDR1 as MNHEY and CDR2 as SMNVEV (reference sequence).

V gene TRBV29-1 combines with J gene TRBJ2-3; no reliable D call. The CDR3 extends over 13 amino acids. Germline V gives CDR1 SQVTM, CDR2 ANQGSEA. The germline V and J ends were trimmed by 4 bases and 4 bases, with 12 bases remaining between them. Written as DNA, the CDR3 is TGCAGCGTTGTGGCGGCAGCCCCAGATACGCAGTATTTT. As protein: CSVVAAAPDTQYF.

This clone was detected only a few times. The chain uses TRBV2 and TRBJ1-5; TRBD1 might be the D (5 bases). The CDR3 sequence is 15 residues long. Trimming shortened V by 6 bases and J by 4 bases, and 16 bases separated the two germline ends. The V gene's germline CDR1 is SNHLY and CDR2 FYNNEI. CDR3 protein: CASSDGAQGNQPQHF. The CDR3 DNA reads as TGTGCCAGCAGCGATGGGGCCCAGGGAAATCAGCCCCAGCATTTT.

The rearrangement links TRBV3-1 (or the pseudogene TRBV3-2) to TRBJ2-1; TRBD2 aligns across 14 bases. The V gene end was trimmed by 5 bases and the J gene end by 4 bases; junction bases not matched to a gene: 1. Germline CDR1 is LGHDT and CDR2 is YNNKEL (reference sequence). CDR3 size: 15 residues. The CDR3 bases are TGTGCCAGCAGCTGGACTAGCGGGGGGTACAATGAGCAGTTCTTC. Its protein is CASSWTSGGYNEQFF.

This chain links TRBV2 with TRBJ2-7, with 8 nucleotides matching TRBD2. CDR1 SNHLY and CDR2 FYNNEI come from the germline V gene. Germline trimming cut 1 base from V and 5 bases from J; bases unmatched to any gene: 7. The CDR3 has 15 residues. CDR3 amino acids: CASSEEGLGVDEQYF. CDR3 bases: TGTGCCAGCAGTGAAGAGGGACTAGGGGTCGACGAGCAGTACTTC.